This T cell receptor (beta chain) appears in the sequencing data of a study of identifying expanded T cells in peripheral blood. The CDR3 runs to 14 residues. The V and J ends lost 5 bases and 6 bases, in that order; junction bases with no gene match: 4. Germline V gene data show CDR1 as MRHNA and CDR2 as SNTAGT. TCRdb's table, derived via immunoSEQ multiplex PCR, lists solely in-frame clones and lacks some. The table lists some 54,000 clones, 82% of them singletons. This chain links TRBV6-4 with TRBJ2-1, with 10 bases that match TRBD1. The TCR sequence derives from a person between 18 and 75 years old in good health. Material: blood. CDR3 sequence reads: CASSRGQGSNEQFF. CDR3 DNA sequence: TGTGCCAGCAGTCGGGGACAGGGGTCCAATGAGCAGTTCTTC.